This T cell receptor (beta chain) derives from a study of control samples from healthy donors and cancer patients. TCRdb's copy holds only in-frame clones and misses some; the assay was immunoSEQ multiplex PCR. The profile shows some 150,000 clones, about 90% of them singletons. The TCR originated in a man aged 18 to 30 in good health. Specimen: blood.

As DNA, the CDR3 is TGCGCCAGCAGCTCTACTAGCGGGGGGGCCAATGAGCAGTTCTTC. Amino acid sequence: CASSSTSGGANEQFF. The V and J genes are TRBV5-1 and TRBJ2-1; TRBD2 matches at 13 bases. CDR1 is SGHRS and CDR2 is YFSETQ in the germline V gene. This CDR3 contains 15 residues. V trimming: 3 bases; J trimming: 6 bases; junction bases outside the gene matches: 3.